This TCR beta chain was sequenced in a study of T cell repertoires in cytomegalovirus infection. On the study more broadly: Based on public TCR beta signatures, there were indications of CMV infection and of a matching HLA type.

The germline CDR1 and CDR2 sequences are SGHVS and FNYEAQ. This CDR3 is built from 17 residues. The V segment lost 0 bases and the J segment 0 bases; nucleotides outside the gene matches: 6. TCRdb analysed the reads with MiXCR anew, one entry per CDR3 protein. The sample includes 100,000 to 150,000 distinct CDR3 sequences, roughly a quarter of them seen just once. Points from the study as a whole: The cumulative frequency of public TCR beta families distinguished individuals who carried CMV together with the relevant HLA.

As concerns this clonotype: No antigen is known for it.

This clonotype was obtained from a human donor in good health (CMV status not recorded). Some clones in this sample may be carry-over from other donors' samples. This chain links TRBV7-6 with TRBJ2-5; 8 nucleotides line up with TRBD2. Material: PBMCs, sequenced either directly or after in vitro stimulation (not recorded which). This chain's CDR3 is CASSLARAGAYQETQYF. The CDR3 DNA sequence: TGTGCCAGCAGCTTAGCGAGAGCGGGAGCCTACCAAGAGACCCAGTACTTC. Full variable domain (missing parts from reference TRBV7-6 and TRBJ2-5): GAGVSQSPRYKVTKRGQDVALRCDPISGHVSLYWYRQALGQGPEFLTYFNYEAQQDKSGLPNDRFSAERPEGSISTLTIQRTEQRDSAMYRCASSLARAGAYQETQYFGPGTRLLVL.